The 21 T cell receptor beta chains in this list originate from one sample, sequenced in a study of cytomegalovirus exposure and HLA in healthy donors. Primers: 60 Vbeta forward and 13 Jbeta reverse. This table comes from immunoSEQ multiplex PCR, and its TCRdb copy is limited to in-frame clones, with some not included. The sample yields some 71,000 clones, around four fifths seen once. Sequencing was done on a sample of PBMCs. The source of these receptors is a woman aged 25 to 39 in good health and CMV-seropositive.

V and J are TRBV30 and TRBJ2-7; the D gene is possibly TRBD2 (6 bases). Trimming cost V 5 bases and J 7 bases, with 12 bases left between them. The CDR3 totals 11 residues. Germline V gives CDR1 GTSNPN, CDR2 SVGIG (reference sequence). The CDR3 region has the DNA TGTGCCTGGGAGGAGGGTTGGGAGCAGTACTTC. This encodes CAWEEGWEQYF.

J is TRBJ1-5 and V is TRBV18, with a possible D match to TRBD1 (5 bases). V lost 3 bases, J lost 2 bases, and 11 bases lay in between. This CDR3 region has 15 residues. The germline CDR1 and CDR2 sequences are KGHSH and LQKENI. The CDR3 spells CASSPIGRGNQPQHF. CDR3 bases: TGTGCCAGCTCACCGATCGGCAGGGGCAATCAGCCCCAGCATTTT.

The chain has TRBV29-1 and TRBJ1-1; 10 nucleotides align to TRBD1. The CDR3 sequence is 14 residues long. In germline, CDR1 is SQVTM, CDR2 ANQGSEA. V gave up 4 bases and J gave up 4 bases; unmatched junction bases: 6. The CDR3 DNA is TGCAGCGTTGCCCGGGACAGGGGACCCACTGAAGCTTTCTTT. Translated, it gives CSVARDRGPTEAFF.

The gene calls are TRBV29-1 and TRBJ1-2; D gene unclear. CDR3 length: 11 amino acids. V lost 4 bases, J lost 4 bases, and 7 bases lay in between. CDR1 and CDR2 (germline): SQVTM, ANQGSEA. CDR3 sequence reads: CSVAQPYGYTF. Here the CDR3 DNA reads TGCAGCGTTGCACAACCCTATGGCTACACCTTC.

The V call is TRBV29-1, the J call TRBJ2-7; 11 bases are a match to TRBD2. The CDR3 is made up of 15 amino acids. V shed 6 bases and J 4 bases; nucleotides not matched to a gene: 11. CDR1 and CDR2 from the germline V gene are SQVTM and ANQGSEA. The DNA for the CDR3 is TGCAGCGTCACCGGGACTAGCGGAGGAACTTACGAGCAGTACTTC. It codes for CSVTGTSGGTYEQYF.

The genes are TRBV18 and TRBJ1-1; no clear D. CDR1 KGHSH and CDR2 LQKENI come from the germline V gene. The CDR3 is 13 amino acids. Trimming stripped 1 base from V and 3 bases from J, with 6 bases between. The CDR3 loop reads CASSPREDTEAFF. In nucleotides, the CDR3 is TGTGCCAGCTCACCACGGGAGGACACTGAAGCTTTCTTT.

This clone appeared once. The chain has TRBV4-2 and TRBJ1-2; D is ambiguous. Looked up from germline, CDR1 is LGHNA and CDR2 is YNFKEQ. The CDR3 loop spans 13 amino acids. Trimming left V 0 bases short and J 5 bases short, with 7 bases between. The CDR3 DNA follows: TGTGCCAGCAGCCAAGATCGAGGTTATGGCTACACCTTC. Amino acids: CASSQDRGYGYTF.

V usage is TRBV5-8 and J usage is TRBJ2-7; perhaps TRBD1 as D (5 bases). Germline V CDR1 and CDR2: SGHTS, YDEGEE. The CDR3 loop spans 11 amino acids. Trimming pared 5 bases from V and 7 bases from J, leaving 10 bases between. The CDR3 loop reads CASRQVVEQYF. The CDR3 bases are TGTGCCAGCAGACAGGTCGTTGAGCAGTACTTC. Using reference TRBV5-8 and TRBJ2-7 for the parts outside the CDR3, the full variable domain is EAGVTQSPTHLIKTRGQQATLRCSPISGHTSVYWYQQALGLGLQFLLWYDEGEERNRGNFPPRFSGRQFPNYSSELNVNALELEDSALYLCASRQVVEQYFGPGTRLTVT.

The chain carries TRBV7-2 and TRBJ1-2, with a tentative D call TRBD1 (5 bases). This CDR3 has 16 residues. V was cut by 0 bases and J by 6 bases, with 17 bases left in between. Germline values: CDR1 SGHTA, CDR2 FQGNSA. CDR3 sequence reads: CASSLAVVVGVDGYTF. CDR3 DNA sequence: TGTGCCAGCAGCTTAGCAGTGGTGGTAGGGGTCGATGGCTACACCTTC. Looking up the rest from reference TRBV7-2 and TRBJ1-2 gives the full variable domain: GAGVSQSPSNKVTEKGKDVELRCDPISGHTALYWYRQSLGQGLEFLIYFQGNSAPDKSGLPSDRFSAERTGGSVSTLTIQRTQQEDSAVYLCASSLAVVVGVDGYTFGSGTRLTVV.

This clone occurred once. The V gene is TRBV13, the J gene TRBJ2-5, with 11 bases that match TRBD2. The CDR3 has 15 amino acids. V lost 2 bases, J lost 5 bases, and 4 bases stayed unmatched. CDR1 PRHDT and CDR2 FYEKMQ come from the germline V gene (reference sequence). CDR3 sequence (DNA): TGTGCCAGCAGCTTAAGGGGACTAGCGGAGGAGACCCAGTACTTC. The encoded protein is CASSLRGLAEETQYF.

V is TRBV5-1 and J is TRBJ2-7, with D possibly TRBD1 on 6 matching bases. Trimming removed 5 bases at V and 2 bases at J, with 14 bases between. CDR3 size: 14 residues. CDR1 is SGHRS and CDR2 is YFSETQ in the germline V gene. The CDR3 DNA is TGCGCCAGCAGTATTCTGGGGGCAACCTACGAGCAGTACTTC. Protein: CASSILGATYEQYF.

This clone was seen a handful of times. The chain couples TRBV25-1 to TRBJ2-1, with 10 bases aligning to TRBD2. The CDR3 consists of 15 residues. In germline, CDR1 is MGHDK, CDR2 SYGVNS. The V segment lost 6 bases and the J segment 5 bases; nucleotides outside the gene matches: 7. CDR3 sequence reads: CASSEKREGHNEQFF. For the CDR3, the DNA is TGTGCCAGCAGCGAAAAGCGGGAGGGACACAATGAGCAGTTCTTC.

The chain recombines TRBV7-2 with TRBJ2-6, with a tentative D call TRBD2 (5 bases). With 0 bases removed from V and 1 base from J, the gap between germline ends came to 13 bases. The CDR3 is 18 residues long. Looked up from germline, CDR1 is SGHTA and CDR2 is FQGNSA. The CDR3 reads CASSLAPGGRSGANVLTF. The DNA of the CDR3 is TGTGCCAGCAGCTTAGCGCCTGGAGGCCGGTCTGGGGCCAACGTCCTGACTTTC.

The chain carries TRBV30 and TRBJ1-3; D perhaps matches TRBD1 (5 bases). Germline CDR1 and CDR2: GTSNPN and SVGIG (reference sequence). CDR3 length equals 14 residues. V lost 3 bases and J lost 4, with 13 bases in between. The CDR3: CAWSLGTPGNTIYF. For the CDR3, the DNA is TGTGCCTGGAGCCTCGGGACTCCAGGAAACACCATATATTTT.

The chain has TRBV2 and TRBJ1-3; maybe TRBD1 (6 bases). In germline, CDR1 is SNHLY, CDR2 FYNNEI. V was trimmed by 6 bases and J by 2 bases, leaving 11 bases between them. The CDR3 extends over 14 amino acids. The CDR3 DNA follows: TGTGCCAGCAGCGAAAACAGGGCTGGAAACACCATATATTTT. This codes for CASSENRAGNTIYF.

This clone has only a few counts. The chain recombines TRBV7-2 with TRBJ2-7; 9 bases agree with TRBD1. CDR1 and CDR2 (germline): SGHTA, FQGNSA. The CDR3 loop spans 17 amino acids. The ends lost 4 bases at V and 6 bases at J; junction bases unmatched: 16. CDR3 DNA: TGTGCCAGCAGCTCGCCCCGCCCGGGACAGGGTATATCCGAGCAGTACTTC. Translation: CASSSPRPGQGISEQYF.

The rearrangement joins TRBV30 to TRBJ2-1, with D unresolved. This CDR3 comprises 10 residues. The germline gives CDR1 GTSNPN, CDR2 SVGIG (reference sequence). Trimming left V 2 bases short and J 6 bases short, with 2 bases between. The CDR3 bases are TGTGCCTGGAGTCGCAATGAGCAGTTCTTC. Amino acids: CAWSRNEQFF.

The chain carries TRBV6-4 and TRBJ2-5; weak D call: TRBD1 (5 bases). The CDR3 extends over 13 amino acids. Germline values: CDR1 MRHNA, CDR2 SNTAGT. Trimming removed 6 bases from V and 0 bases from J, with 8 bases in between. The chain's CDR3 is CASRTGHQETQYF. CDR3 coding DNA: TGTGCCAGCAGAACAGGTCACCAAGAGACCCAGTACTTC.

There are a few counts of this clone. V usage is TRBV4-3 and J usage is TRBJ2-2, with TRBD1 identical over 7 bases. Germline V gene lookup returns CDR1 LGHNA and CDR2 YSLEER. The CDR3 loop spans 16 amino acids. Trimming removed 2 bases from V and 6 bases from J; junction bases left unmatched: 9. The CDR3 nucleotides read TGCGCCAGCAGCCAAACTCCGGGACAGTCGGCCGGGGAGCTGTTTTTT. It encodes CASSQTPGQSAGELFF.

This chain links TRBV2 with TRBJ2-5; 8 nucleotides line up with TRBD1. The V gene end was trimmed by 7 bases and the J gene end by 2 bases; junction bases not matched to a gene: 6. The germline gives CDR1 SNHLY, CDR2 FYNNEI. The CDR3 loop spans 14 amino acids. CDR3 in amino acids: CASIVNRGQETQYF. The CDR3 DNA reads as TGTGCCAGCATCGTTAACAGGGGGCAAGAGACCCAGTACTTC.

This rearrangement joins TRBV9 to TRBJ1-1; a weak D match, TRBD1 (5 bases). The CDR3 covers 15 residues. Deletions cut 0 bases from V and 2 bases from J, with 11 bases between. Germline CDR1 SGDLS, CDR2 YYNGEE. Here the CDR3 reads CASSVGGGTNTEAFF. CDR3 DNA: TGTGCCAGCAGCGTAGGGGGGGGAACTAACACTGAAGCTTTCTTT.